This TCR beta chain came from a study of blood T cell repertoires in COVID-19. Germline V gene data show CDR1 as SGHRS and CDR2 as YFSETQ. The CDR3 runs 15 residues. The ends were cut back, 4 bases at V and 0 bases at J, with 11 bases in the middle. In the authors' methods: Cell counts per sample came from amplifying reference gene primers. The table came from immunoSEQ multiplex PCR; TCRdb's copy has only in-frame clones and leaves some out. The DNA was the basis for D and trimming; V, J and clone size are from that table. The repertoire includes about 90,000 clones, about 82% of them detected once, and 3% to 3.5% sits in the top ten.

The receptor was derived from a man aged 45-60 years with acute or convalescent COVID-19. The chain recombines TRBV5-1 with TRBJ1-3; D ambiguous. Input material: peripheral blood. The CDR3 bases are TGCGCCAGCAGCCCGATCGGGATCTCTGGAAACACCATATATTTT. It codes for CASSPIGISGNTIYF.